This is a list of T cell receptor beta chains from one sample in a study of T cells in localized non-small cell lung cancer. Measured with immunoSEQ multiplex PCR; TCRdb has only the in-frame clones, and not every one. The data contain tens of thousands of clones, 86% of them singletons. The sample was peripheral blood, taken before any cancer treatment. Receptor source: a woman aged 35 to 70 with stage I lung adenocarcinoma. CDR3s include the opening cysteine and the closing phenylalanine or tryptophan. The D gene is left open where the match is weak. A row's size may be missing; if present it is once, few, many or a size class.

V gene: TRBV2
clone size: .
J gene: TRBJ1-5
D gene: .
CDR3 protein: CASIAGIGQPQHF
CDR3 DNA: TGTGCCAGCATTGCAGGAATTGGCCAGCCCCAGCATTTT

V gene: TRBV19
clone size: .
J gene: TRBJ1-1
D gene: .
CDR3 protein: CASSLRGATEAFF
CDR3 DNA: TGTGCCAGTAGTCTCCGGGGGGCCACTGAAGCTTTCTTT

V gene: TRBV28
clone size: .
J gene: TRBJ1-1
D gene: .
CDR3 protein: CASSLNTGTRVLAFF
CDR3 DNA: TGTGCCAGCAGTTTAAACACCGGGACAAGAGTACTGGCTTTCTTT

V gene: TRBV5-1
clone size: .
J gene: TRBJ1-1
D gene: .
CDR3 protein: CASSSFGPLTGTEAFF
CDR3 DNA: TGCGCCAGCAGCTCCTTCGGGCCCCTAACAGGCACTGAAGCTTTCTTT

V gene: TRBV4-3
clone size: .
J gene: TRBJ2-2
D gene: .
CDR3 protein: CASSQEVSGELFF
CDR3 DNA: TGCGCCAGCAGCCAAGAGGTCTCCGGGGAGCTGTTTTTT

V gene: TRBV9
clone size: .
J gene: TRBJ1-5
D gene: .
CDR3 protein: CARKERVPWGNQPQHF
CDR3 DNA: TGTGCCAGAAAGGAGAGGGTCCCTTGGGGCAATCAGCCCCAGCATTTT

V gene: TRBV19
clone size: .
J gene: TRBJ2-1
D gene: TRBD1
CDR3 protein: CASSTGEGEQFF
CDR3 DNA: TGTGCCAGCTCAACAGGGGAAGGTGAGCAGTTCTTC

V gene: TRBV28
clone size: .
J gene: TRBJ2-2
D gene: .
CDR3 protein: CASSNYRVVIFGELFF
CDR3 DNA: TGTGCCAGCAGCAATTACAGGGTTGTAATTTTCGGGGAGCTGTTTTTT

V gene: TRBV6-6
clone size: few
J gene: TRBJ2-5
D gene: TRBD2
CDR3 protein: CASRSRLAGGETQYF
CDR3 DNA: TGTGCCAGCAGGTCTAGACTAGCCGGTGGAGAGACCCAGTACTTC

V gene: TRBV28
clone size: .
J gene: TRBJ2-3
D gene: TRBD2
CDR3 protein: CASRYGGASDTQYF
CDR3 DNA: TGTGCCAGCAGGTACGGGGGGGCTTCGGATACGCAGTATTTT

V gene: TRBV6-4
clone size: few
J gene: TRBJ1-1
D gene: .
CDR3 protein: CAYPRCHGSTTNTEAFF
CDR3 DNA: TGTGCCTATCCTCGCTGTCACGGATCTACAACGAACACTGAAGCTTTCTTT

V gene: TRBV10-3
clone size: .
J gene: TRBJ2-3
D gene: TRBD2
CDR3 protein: CAISDMSGGADTQYF
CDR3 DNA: TGTGCCATCAGTGATATGAGCGGGGGGGCGGATACGCAGTATTTT

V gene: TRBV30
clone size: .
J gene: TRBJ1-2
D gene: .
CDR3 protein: CAWTVLRADGYTF
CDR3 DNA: TGTGCCTGGACGGTACTCAGGGCGGATGGCTACACCTTC

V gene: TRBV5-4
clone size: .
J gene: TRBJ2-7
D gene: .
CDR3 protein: CASSLSTGEQYF
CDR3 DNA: TGTGCCAGCAGCCTATCGACGGGCGAGCAGTACTTC

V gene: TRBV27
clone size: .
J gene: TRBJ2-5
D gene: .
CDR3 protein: CASSLVLGAEETQYF
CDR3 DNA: TGTGCCAGCAGTTTAGTTTTAGGGGCAGAAGAGACCCAGTACTTC

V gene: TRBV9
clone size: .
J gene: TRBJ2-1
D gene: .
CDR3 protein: CASSVASDSYNEQFF
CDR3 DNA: TGTGCCAGCAGCGTAGCCAGTGACTCCTACAATGAGCAGTTCTTC

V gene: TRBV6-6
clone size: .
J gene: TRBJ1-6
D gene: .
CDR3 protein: CASSYDRNSPLHF
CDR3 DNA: TGTGCCAGCAGTTACGACAGAAATTCACCCCTCCACTTT

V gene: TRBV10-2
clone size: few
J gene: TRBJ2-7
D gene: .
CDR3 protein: CASSEPSGEQYF
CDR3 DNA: TGCGCCAGCAGTGAGCCCTCCGGGGAGCAGTACTTC

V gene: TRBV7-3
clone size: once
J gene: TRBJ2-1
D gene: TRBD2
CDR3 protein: CASSLPSPSGDYNEQFF
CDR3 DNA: TGTGCCAGCAGCTTACCCTCGCCTAGCGGGGACTACAATGAGCAGTTCTTC

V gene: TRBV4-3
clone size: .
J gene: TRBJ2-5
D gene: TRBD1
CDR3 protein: CASSQGQGSRETQYF
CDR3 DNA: TGCGCCAGCAGCCAAGGACAGGGTAGCCGAGAGACCCAGTACTTC

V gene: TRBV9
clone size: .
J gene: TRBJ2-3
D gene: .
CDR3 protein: CASSLRPTGDTQYF
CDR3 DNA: TGTGCCAGCAGCCTCCGACCCACCGGAGATACGCAGTATTTT

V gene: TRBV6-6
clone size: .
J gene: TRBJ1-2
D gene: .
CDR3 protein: CASSLGYGYTF
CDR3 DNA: TGTGCCAGCAGCCTTGGCTATGGCTACACCTTC

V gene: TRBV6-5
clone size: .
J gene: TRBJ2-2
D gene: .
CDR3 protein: CASSSRPLGTGELFF
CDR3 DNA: TGTGCCAGCAGTTCCAGGCCCCTGGGAACCGGGGAGCTGTTTTTT

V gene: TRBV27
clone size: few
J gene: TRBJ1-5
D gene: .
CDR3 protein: CASSLWGGQPQHF
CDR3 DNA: TGTGCCAGCAGTTTATGGGGAGGGCAGCCCCAGCATTTT

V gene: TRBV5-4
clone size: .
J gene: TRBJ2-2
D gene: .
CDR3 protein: CASSLGGSNTGELFF
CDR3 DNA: TGTGCCAGCAGCTTGGGGGGGTCGAACACCGGGGAGCTGTTTTTT

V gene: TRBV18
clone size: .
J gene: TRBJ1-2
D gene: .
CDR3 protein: CASSPAGVRGYTF
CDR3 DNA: TGTGCCAGCTCACCAGCGGGGGTTCGGGGCTACACCTTC

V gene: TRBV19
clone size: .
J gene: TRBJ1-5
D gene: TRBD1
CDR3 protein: CASSPGQGGQPQHF
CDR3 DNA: TGTGCCAGTAGCCCCGGACAGGGTGGCCAGCCCCAGCATTTT

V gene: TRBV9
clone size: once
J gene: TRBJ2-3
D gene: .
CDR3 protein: CASSVSGSLLADTQYF
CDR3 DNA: TGTGCCAGCAGCGTGAGTGGGTCGCTTCTCGCAGATACGCAGTATTTT

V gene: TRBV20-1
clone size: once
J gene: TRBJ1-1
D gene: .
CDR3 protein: CSAYGEGRAFF
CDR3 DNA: TGCAGTGCTTATGGGGAAGGGAGGGCTTTCTTT

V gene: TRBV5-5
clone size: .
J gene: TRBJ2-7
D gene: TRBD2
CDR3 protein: CASKPQGSGSYEQYF
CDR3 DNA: TGTGCCAGCAAGCCCCAAGGTAGCGGGTCCTACGAGCAGTACTTC

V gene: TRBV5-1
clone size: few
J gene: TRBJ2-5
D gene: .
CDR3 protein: CASRLDQETQYF
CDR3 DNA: TGCGCCAGCAGACTAGATCAAGAGACCCAGTACTTC

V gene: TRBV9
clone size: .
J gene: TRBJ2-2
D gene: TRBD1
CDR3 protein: CASSTQGVGTGELFF
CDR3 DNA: TGTGCCAGCAGCACACAGGGGGTTGGCACCGGGGAGCTGTTTTTT

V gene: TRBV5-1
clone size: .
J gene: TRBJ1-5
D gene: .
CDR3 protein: CASSLDREQPQHF
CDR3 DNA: TGCGCCAGCAGCTTGGACAGGGAACAGCCCCAGCATTTT

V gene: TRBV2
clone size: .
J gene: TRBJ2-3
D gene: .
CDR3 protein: CASTLKESTTQYF
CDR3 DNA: TGTGCCAGCACCCTTAAGGAGTCAACAACGCAGTATTTT

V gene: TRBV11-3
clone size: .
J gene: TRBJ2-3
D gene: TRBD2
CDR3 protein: CASSFLTSGGLDF
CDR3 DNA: TGTGCCAGCAGCTTCTTAACTAGCGGGGGCCTGGATTTT

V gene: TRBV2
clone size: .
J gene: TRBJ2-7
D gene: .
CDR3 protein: CASNSGSLSYEQYF
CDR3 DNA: TGTGCCAGCAACTCAGGCAGCCTTTCCTACGAGCAGTACTTC

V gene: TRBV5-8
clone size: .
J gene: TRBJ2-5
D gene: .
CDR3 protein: CASSYRQIQETQYF
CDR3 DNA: TGTGCCAGCAGCTACCGACAAATTCAAGAGACCCAGTACTTC

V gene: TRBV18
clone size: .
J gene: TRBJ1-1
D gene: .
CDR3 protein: CASKPTENTEAFF
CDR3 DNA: TGTGCCAGCAAACCGACGGAGAACACTGAAGCTTTCTTT

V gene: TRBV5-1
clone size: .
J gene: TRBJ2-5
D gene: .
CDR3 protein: CASSLTTLPQETQYF
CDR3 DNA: TGCGCCAGCAGCTTAACGACCCTTCCCCAAGAGACCCAGTACTTC

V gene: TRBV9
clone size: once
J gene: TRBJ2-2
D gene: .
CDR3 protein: CASSGRLLNTGELFF
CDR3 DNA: TGTGCCAGCAGCGGGCGACTTCTGAACACCGGGGAGCTGTTTTTT

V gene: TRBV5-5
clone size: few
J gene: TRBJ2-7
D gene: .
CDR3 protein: CASSPTVARNEQYF
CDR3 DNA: TGTGCCAGCAGCCCGACAGTCGCAAGGAACGAGCAGTACTTC

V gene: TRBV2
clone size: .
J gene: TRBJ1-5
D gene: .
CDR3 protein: CASRSGDSGNQPQHF
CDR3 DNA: TGTGCCAGCAGATCCGGGGACTCGGGGAATCAGCCCCAGCATTTT

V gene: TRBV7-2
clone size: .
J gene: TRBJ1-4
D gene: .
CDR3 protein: CASSLVAVTDEKLFF
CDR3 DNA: TGTGCCAGCAGCTTAGTCGCAGTGACAGACGAAAAACTGTTTTTT

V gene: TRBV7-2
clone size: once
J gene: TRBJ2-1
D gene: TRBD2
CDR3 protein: CASSLTYAVAGGSNEQFF
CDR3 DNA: TGTGCCAGCAGCCTCACTTACGCCGTTGCGGGGGGTTCCAATGAGCAGTTCTTC

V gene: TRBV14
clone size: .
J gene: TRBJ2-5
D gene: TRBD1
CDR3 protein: CASSQVGSYRGTETQYF
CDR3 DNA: TGTGCCAGCAGCCAAGTGGGATCCTACAGGGGGACAGAGACCCAGTACTTC

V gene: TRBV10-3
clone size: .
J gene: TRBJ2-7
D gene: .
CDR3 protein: CAISAGARSYEQYF
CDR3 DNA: TGTGCCATCAGTGCGGGGGCACGCTCCTACGAGCAGTACTTC

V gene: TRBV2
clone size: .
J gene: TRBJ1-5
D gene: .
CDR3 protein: CASSEEGGNQPQHF
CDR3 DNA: TGTGCCAGCAGTGAAGAGGGGGGTAATCAGCCCCAGCATTTT

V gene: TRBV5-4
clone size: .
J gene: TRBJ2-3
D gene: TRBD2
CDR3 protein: CASSSRTSGGTDTQYF
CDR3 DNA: TGTGCCAGCAGCTCCCGGACTAGCGGGGGCACAGATACGCAGTATTTT

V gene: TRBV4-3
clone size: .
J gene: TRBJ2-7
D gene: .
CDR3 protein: CASSQVYTLGGEQYF
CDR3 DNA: TGCGCCAGCAGCCAAGTCTACACCCTAGGGGGCGAGCAGTACTTC

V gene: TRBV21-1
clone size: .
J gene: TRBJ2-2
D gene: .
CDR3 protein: CASTRGGELFF
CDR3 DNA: TGTGCCAGCACCCGGGGCGGGGAGCTGTTTTTT

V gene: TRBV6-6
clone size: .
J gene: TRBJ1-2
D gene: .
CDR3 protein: CACRGVYGYTF
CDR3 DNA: TGTGCATGTAGAGGAGTTTATGGCTACACCTTC

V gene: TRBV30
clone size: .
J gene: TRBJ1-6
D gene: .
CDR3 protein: CAWSGRVAYNSPLHF
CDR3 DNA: TGTGCCTGGAGTGGAAGGGTGGCCTATAATTCACCCCTCCACTTT